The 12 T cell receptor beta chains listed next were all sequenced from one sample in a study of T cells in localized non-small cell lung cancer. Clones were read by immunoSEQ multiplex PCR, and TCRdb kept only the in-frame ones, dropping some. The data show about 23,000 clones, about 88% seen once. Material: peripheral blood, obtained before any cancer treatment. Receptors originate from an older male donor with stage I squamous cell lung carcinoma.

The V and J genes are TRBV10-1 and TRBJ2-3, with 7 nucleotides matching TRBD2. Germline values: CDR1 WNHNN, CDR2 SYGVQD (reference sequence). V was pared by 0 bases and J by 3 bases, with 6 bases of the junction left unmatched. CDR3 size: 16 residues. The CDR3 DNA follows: TGCGCCAGCAGTGAGTCAGTAACGGGAGGTACAGATACGCAGTATTTT. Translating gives CASSESVTGGTDTQYF.

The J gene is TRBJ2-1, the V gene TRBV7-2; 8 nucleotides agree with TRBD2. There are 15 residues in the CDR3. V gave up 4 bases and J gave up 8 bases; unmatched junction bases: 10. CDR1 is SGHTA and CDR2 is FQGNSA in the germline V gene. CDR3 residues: CASSSRAGEVDEQFF. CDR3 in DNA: TGTGCCAGCAGCTCTCGAGCGGGAGAGGTGGATGAGCAGTTCTTC.

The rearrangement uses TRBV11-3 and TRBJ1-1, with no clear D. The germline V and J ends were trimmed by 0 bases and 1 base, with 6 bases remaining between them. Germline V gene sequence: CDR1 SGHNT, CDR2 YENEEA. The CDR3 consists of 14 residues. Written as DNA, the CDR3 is TGTGCCAGCAGCTTAGACAGTGAGAACACTGAAGCTTTCTTT. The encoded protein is CASSLDSENTEAFF.

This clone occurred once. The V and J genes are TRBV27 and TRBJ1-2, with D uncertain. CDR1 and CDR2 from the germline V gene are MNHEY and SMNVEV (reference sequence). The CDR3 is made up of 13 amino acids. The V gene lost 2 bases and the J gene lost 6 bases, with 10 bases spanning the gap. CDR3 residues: CASSLNGRNGYTF. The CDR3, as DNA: TGTGCCAGCAGTTTAAACGGAAGGAATGGCTACACCTTC.

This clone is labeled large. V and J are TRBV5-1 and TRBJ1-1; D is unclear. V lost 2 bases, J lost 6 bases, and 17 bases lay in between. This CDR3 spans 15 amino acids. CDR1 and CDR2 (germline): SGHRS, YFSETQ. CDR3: CASSFNLGGFPEAFF. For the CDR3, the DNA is TGCGCCAGCAGCTTCAACCTAGGCGGGTTCCCTGAAGCTTTCTTT.

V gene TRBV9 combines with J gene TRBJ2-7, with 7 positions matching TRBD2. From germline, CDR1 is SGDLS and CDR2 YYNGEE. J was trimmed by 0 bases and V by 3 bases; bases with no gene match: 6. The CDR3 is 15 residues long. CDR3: CASSGRTRSSYEQYF. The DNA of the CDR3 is TGTGCCAGCAGCGGTCGGACTAGAAGCTCCTACGAGCAGTACTTC.

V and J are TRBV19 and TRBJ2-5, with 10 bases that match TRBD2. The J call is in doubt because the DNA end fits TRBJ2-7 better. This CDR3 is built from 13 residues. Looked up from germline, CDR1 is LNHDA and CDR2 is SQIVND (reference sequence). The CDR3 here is CASRGTSVHEQYF. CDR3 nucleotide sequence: TGTGCCAGTAGGGGGACTAGCGTCCACGAGCAGTACTTC.

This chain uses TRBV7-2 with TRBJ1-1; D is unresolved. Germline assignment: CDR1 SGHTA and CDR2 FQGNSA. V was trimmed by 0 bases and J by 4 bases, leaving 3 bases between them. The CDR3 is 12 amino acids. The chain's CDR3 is CASSLAGTEAFF. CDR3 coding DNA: TGTGCCAGCAGCTTAGCCGGCACTGAAGCTTTCTTT.

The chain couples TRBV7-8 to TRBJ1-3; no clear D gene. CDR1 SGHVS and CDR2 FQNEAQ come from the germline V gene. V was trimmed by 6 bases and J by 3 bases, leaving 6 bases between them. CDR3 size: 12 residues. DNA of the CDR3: TGTGCCAGCAGTTTAAGTGGAAACACCATATATTTT. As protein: CASSLSGNTIYF.

The CDR3 sequence is CASSFGSGGTDEQYF. As DNA, the CDR3 is TGTGCCAGCAGCTTTGGGTCAGGGGGCACGGACGAGCAGTACTTC. This sequence joins TRBV7-9 and TRBJ2-7, with 8 bases matching TRBD1. The CDR3 has 15 amino acids. The germline V gene has CDR1 SEHNR and CDR2 FQNEAQ (reference sequence). V was pared by 3 bases and J by 5 bases, with 9 bases of the junction left unmatched.

The CDR3 here is CASSPGQKNTEAFF. CDR3 bases: TGTGCCAGCAGCCCGGGACAGAAGAACACTGAAGCTTTCTTT. The chain combines TRBV6-6 with TRBJ1-1, with TRBD1 matching over 7 bases. The CDR3 totals 14 residues. The germline gives CDR1 MNHNY, CDR2 SVGAGI (reference sequence). V shed 6 bases and J 1 base; nucleotides not matched to a gene: 5.

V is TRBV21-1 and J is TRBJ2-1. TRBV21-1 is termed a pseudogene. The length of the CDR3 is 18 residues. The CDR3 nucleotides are TGTGCCAGCAGCAAAGAATCGCTCCTGGTGGGGTCCTACAATGAGCAGTTCTTC. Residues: CASSKESLLVGSYNEQFF.